These T cell receptor beta chains were read from a single sample in a study of CD8 T cells in ankylosing spondylitis. TCRdb re-called the 5' RACE reads with MiXCR, one entry per CDR3 protein. The sample contains 25,000 to 35,000 distinct CDR3 sequences, less than 6.5% of which appear only once. Input material: blood, either unsorted or a sorted T cell fraction (not recorded which). The receptors were gathered from a female donor with ankylosing spondylitis or in good health (not recorded which). CDR3s include the opening cysteine and the closing phenylalanine or tryptophan. A D gene is named only where the DNA matches it firmly. Some rows have no size entry. The others give once, few or many, or a class for an expanded clone.

D: TRBD2; size: many; J: TRBJ2-1; V: TRBV9; DNA: TGTGCCAGCAGCGCAGATCTAGCGGGGATTTACAATGAGCAGTTCTTC; CDR3: CASSADLAGIYNEQFF
D: TRBD1; size: many; J: TRBJ2-2; V: TRBV9; DNA: TGTGCCAGCAGCGTAGGACAGGGGTCGAACACCGGGGAGCTGTTTTTT; CDR3: CASSVGQGSNTGELFF
D: -; size: many; J: TRBJ2-1; V: TRBV9; DNA: TGTGCCAGCAGCGTAGAGGGGGGGCCCCACAATGAGCAGTTCTTC; CDR3: CASSVEGGPHNEQFF
D: -; size: many; J: TRBJ2-5; V: TRBV9; DNA: TGTGCCAGCAGCCCAACCCGGACACCCCAAGAGACCCAGTACTTC; CDR3: CASSPTRTPQETQYF
D: TRBD1; size: -; J: TRBJ2-4; V: TRBV4-1; DNA: TGCGCCAGCAGGGAAGGGACAGGGGCAAACATTCAGTACTTC; CDR3: CASREGTGANIQYF
D: -; size: few; J: TRBJ2-5; V: TRBV9; DNA: TGTGCCAGCAGCATTCCCCTAGCAGCGACCCAGTACTTC; CDR3: CASSIPLAATQYF
D: -; size: many; J: TRBJ2-3; V: TRBV9; DNA: TGTGCCAGCAGCGTAGGTTTTGGGCAGGCTGATACGCAGTATTTT; CDR3: CASSVGFGQADTQYF
D: -; size: few; J: TRBJ2-7; V: TRBV9; DNA: TGTGCCAGCAGCTCGCAGGGATCCTCGGACGAGCAGTACTTC; CDR3: CASSSQGSSDEQYF
D: TRBD1; size: -; J: TRBJ2-3; V: TRBV9; DNA: TGTGCCAGCAGCGCCCCCGGTTGGACAGGGGTTACAGATACGCAGTATTTT; CDR3: CASSAPGWTGVTDTQYF
D: TRBD1; size: -; J: TRBJ2-1; V: TRBV9; DNA: TGTGCCAGCAGCGCCGGGACAGGGTTGAATGAGCAGTTCTTC; CDR3: CASSAGTGLNEQFF
D: -; size: many; J: TRBJ1-5; V: TRBV9; DNA: TGTGCCAGCAGCGTAGTTCCCGATCAGCCCCAGCATTTT; CDR3: CASSVVPDQPQHF
D: TRBD1; size: many; J: TRBJ1-6; V: TRBV9; DNA: TGTGCCAGCAGCGCCCAGGGGGCGCTTGGTAATTCACCCCTCCACTTT; CDR3: CASSAQGALGNSPLHF
D: TRBD2; size: many; J: TRBJ2-1; V: TRBV9; DNA: TGTGCCAGCAGCCCTCGAACGGGAACTAGCGGGAGCGATGAGCAGTTCTTC; CDR3: CASSPRTGTSGSDEQFF
D: TRBD2; size: few; J: TRBJ2-3; V: TRBV9; DNA: TGTGCCAGCAGCTCCCGGACTAGAAGCACAGATACGCAGTATTTT; CDR3: CASSSRTRSTDTQYF
D: -; size: many; J: TRBJ2-7; V: TRBV9; DNA: TGTGCCAGCAGCGTATACAGAGACACCTACGAGCAGTACTTC; CDR3: CASSVYRDTYEQYF
D: -; size: -; J: TRBJ2-2; V: TRBV9; DNA: TGTGCCAGCAGCGTAGGAGGCCCCACCGGGGAGCTGTTTTTT; CDR3: CASSVGGPTGELFF
D: TRBD2; size: many; J: TRBJ2-3; V: TRBV9; DNA: TGTGCCAGCAGCATAATAGCGGGGGGGCCCACAGATACGCAGTATTTT; CDR3: CASSIIAGGPTDTQYF
D: -; size: many; J: TRBJ2-7; V: TRBV9; DNA: TGTGCCAGCAGTCCTCGGACCCTTGGGGAGCAGTACTTC; CDR3: CASSPRTLGEQYF
D: -; size: many; J: TRBJ2-3; V: TRBV9; DNA: TGTGCCAGCAGCAGACAGAGCACAGATACGCAGTATTTT; CDR3: CASSRQSTDTQYF
D: -; size: -; J: TRBJ2-1; V: TRBV9; DNA: TGTGCCAGCAGCGTATTATCAGGGGCCCCAGAGCAGTTCTTC; CDR3: CASSVLSGAPEQFF
D: -; size: -; J: TRBJ2-7; V: TRBV9; DNA: TGTGCCAGCAGCGACAGGGGGGGCTACGAGCAGTACTTC; CDR3: CASSDRGGYEQYF
D: -; size: -; J: TRBJ2-3; V: TRBV9; DNA: TGTGCCAGCAGCGTAGAGAGGGGAAGAGGGAACACAGATACGCAGTATTTT; CDR3: CASSVERGRGNTDTQYF
D: -; size: many; J: TRBJ2-4; V: TRBV9; DNA: TGTGCCAGCAGCCCCATGGGGGGCGACATTCAGTACTTC; CDR3: CASSPMGGDIQYF
D: TRBD1; size: many; J: TRBJ2-5; V: TRBV9; DNA: TGTGCCAGCAGCGTAGGCCCAGGGGGCTTAGAGACCCAGTACTTC; CDR3: CASSVGPGGLETQYF
D: -; size: many; J: TRBJ1-2; V: TRBV9; DNA: TGTGCCAGCAGCAGCACAGGGAACTATGGCTACACCTTC; CDR3: CASSSTGNYGYTF
D: TRBD1; size: many; J: TRBJ1-5; V: TRBV7-3; DNA: TGTGCCAGCAGCCCCTGGGACAGTTTTTATAGCAATCAGCCCCAGCATTTT; CDR3: CASSPWDSFYSNQPQHF